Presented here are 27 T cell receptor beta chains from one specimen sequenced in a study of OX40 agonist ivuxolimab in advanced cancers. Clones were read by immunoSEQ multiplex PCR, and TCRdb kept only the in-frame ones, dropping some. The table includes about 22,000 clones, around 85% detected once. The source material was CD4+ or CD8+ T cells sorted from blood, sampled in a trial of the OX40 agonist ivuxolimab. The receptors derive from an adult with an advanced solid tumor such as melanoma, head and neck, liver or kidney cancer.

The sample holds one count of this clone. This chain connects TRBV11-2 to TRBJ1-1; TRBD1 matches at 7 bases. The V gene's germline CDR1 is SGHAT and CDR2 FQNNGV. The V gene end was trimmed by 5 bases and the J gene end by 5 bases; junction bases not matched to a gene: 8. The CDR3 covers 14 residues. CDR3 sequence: CASSPTAGGTEAFF. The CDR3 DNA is TGTGCCAGCAGCCCCACGGCAGGGGGGACTGAAGCTTTCTTT.

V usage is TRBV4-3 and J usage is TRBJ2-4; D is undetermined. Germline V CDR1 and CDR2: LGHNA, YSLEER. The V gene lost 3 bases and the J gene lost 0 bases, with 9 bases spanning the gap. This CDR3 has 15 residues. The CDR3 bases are TGCGCCAGCAGCCACGGCAGTCTAGCCAAAAACATTCAGTACTTC. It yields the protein CASSHGSLAKNIQYF.

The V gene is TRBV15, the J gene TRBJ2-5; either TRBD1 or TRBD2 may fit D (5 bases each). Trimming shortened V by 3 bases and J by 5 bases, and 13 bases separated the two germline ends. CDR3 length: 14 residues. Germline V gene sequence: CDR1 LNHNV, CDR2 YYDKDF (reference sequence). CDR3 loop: CATSSGTGRETQYF. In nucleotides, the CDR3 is TGTGCCACCAGCAGTGGGACGGGTAGGGAGACCCAGTACTTC.

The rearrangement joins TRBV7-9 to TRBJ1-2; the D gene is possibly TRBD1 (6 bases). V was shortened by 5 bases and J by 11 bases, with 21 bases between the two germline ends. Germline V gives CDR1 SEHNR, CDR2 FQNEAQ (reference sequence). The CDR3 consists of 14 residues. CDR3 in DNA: TGTGCCAGCAGCCACGGGACACCCGGTGAGGGGTACACCTTC. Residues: CASSHGTPGEGYTF.

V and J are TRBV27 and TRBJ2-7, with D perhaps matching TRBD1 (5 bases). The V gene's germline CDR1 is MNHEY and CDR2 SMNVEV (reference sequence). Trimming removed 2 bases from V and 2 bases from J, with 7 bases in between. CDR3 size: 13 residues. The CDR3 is CASSLGRAYEQYF. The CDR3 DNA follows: TGTGCCAGCAGTTTAGGCAGGGCCTACGAGCAGTACTTC.

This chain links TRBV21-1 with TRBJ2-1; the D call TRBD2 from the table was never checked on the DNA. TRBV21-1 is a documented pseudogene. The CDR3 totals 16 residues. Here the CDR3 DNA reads TGTGCCAGCAGCCAGTCCCCGGTCGTCTCGAGGGATGAGCAGTTCTTC. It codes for CASSQSPVVSRDEQFF.

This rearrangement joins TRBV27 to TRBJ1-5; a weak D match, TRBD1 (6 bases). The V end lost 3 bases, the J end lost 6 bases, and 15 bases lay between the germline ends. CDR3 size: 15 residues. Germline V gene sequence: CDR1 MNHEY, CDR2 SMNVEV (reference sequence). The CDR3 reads CASSLSTGRFQPQHF. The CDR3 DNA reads TGTGCCAGCAGTTTGAGTACAGGGAGATTTCAGCCCCAGCATTTT.

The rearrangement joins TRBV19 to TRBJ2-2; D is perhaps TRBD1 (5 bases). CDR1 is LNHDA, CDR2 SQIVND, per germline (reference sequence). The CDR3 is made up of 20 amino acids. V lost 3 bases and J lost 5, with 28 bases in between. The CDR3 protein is CASSIKLSVPTVGRTGELFF. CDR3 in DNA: TGTGCCAGTAGTATTAAGTTGTCGGTACCGACAGTGGGTAGGACCGGGGAGCTGTTTTTT.

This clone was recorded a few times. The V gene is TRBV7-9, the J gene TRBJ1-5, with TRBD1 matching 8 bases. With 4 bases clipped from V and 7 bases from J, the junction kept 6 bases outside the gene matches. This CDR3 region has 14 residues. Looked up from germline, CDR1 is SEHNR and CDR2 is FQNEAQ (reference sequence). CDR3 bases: TGTGCCAGCAGCTGGTCAGGGGGCGGACAGCCCCAGCATTTT. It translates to CASSWSGGGQPQHF.

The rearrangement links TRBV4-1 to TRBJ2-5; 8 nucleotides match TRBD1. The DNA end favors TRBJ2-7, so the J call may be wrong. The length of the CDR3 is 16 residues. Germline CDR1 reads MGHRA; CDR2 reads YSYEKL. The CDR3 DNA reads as TGCGCCAGCAGCCAACACCCGACAGGGGCCAACTACGAGCAGTACTTC. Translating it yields CASSQHPTGANYEQYF.

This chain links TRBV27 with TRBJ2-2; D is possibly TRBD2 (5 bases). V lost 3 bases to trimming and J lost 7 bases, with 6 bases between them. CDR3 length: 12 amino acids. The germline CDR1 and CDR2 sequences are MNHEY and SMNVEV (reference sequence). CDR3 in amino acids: CASSFSGGELFF. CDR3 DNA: TGTGCCAGCAGTTTCAGCGGCGGGGAGCTGTTTTTT.

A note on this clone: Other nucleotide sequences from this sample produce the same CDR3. Here the CDR3 DNA reads TGTGCCAGCAGTCTGGGTAGCTACGAGCAGTACTTC. Its protein product is CASSLGSYEQYF. The chain employs TRBV6-5 and TRBJ2-7; D unclear. CDR1 and CDR2 from the germline V gene are MNHEY and SVGAGI. This CDR3 has 12 residues. The V end lost 5 bases, the J end lost 3 bases, and 8 bases lay between the germline ends.

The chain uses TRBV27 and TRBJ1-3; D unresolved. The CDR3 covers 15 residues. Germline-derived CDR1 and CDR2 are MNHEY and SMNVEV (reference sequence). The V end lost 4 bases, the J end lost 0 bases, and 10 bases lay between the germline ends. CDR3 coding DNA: TGTGCCAGCAGTTCCGGGTGGAGCTCTGGAAACACCATATATTTT. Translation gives CASSSGWSSGNTIYF.

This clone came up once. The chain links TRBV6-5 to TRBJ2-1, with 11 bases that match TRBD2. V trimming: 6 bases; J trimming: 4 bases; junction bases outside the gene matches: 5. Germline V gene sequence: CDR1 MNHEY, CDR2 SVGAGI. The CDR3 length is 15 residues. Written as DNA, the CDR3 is TGTGCCAGCAGGATCGGGACTAGCGGATACAATGAGCAGTTCTTC. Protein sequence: CASRIGTSGYNEQFF.

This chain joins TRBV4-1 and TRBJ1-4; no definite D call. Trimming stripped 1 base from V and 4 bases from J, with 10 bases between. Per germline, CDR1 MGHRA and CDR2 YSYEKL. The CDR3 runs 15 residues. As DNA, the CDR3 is TGCGCCAGCAGCCAAGTGTGGGGAGGTAATGAAAAACTGTTTTTT. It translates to CASSQVWGGNEKLFF.

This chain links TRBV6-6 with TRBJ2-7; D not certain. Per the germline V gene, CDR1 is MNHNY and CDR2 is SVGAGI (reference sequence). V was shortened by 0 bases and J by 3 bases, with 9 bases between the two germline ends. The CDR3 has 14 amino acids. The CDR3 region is CASSYSSNSYEQYF. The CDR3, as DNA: TGTGCCAGCAGTTACTCGAGTAATAGCTACGAGCAGTACTTC.

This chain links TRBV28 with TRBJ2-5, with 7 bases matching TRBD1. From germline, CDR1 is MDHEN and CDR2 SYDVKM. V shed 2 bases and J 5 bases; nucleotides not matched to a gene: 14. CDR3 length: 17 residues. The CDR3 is CASSLGSRKGAWETQYF. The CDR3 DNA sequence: TGTGCCAGCAGTTTAGGAAGCCGGAAGGGGGCATGGGAGACCCAGTACTTC.

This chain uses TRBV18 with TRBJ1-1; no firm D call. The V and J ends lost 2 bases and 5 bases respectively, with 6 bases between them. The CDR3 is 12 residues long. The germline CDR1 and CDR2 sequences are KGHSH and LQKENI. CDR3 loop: CASSPGETEAFF. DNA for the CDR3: TGTGCCAGCTCACCAGGGGAGACTGAAGCTTTCTTT.

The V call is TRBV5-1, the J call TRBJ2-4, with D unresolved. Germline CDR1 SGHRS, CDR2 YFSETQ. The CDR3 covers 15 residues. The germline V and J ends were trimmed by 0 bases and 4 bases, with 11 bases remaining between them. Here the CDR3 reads CASSLAGGEKNIQYF. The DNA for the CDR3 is TGCGCCAGCAGCTTGGCGGGCGGCGAGAAAAACATTCAGTACTTC.

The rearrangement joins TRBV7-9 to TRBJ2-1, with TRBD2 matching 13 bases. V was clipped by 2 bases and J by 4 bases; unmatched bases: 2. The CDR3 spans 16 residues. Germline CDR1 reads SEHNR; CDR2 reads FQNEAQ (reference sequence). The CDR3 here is CASSLMGLAGYNEQFF. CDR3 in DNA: TGTGCCAGCAGCTTAATGGGACTAGCGGGATACAATGAGCAGTTCTTC.

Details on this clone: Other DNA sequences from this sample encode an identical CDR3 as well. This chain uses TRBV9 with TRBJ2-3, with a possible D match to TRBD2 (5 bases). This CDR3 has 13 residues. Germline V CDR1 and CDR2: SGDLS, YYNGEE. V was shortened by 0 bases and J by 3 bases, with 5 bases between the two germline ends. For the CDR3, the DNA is TGTGCCAGCAGCGTAGGAGGGACAGATACGCAGTATTTT. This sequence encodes CASSVGGTDTQYF.

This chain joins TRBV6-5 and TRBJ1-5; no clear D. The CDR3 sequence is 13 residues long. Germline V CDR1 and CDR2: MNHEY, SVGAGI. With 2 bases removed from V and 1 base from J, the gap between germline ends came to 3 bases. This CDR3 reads CASSYRSNQPQHF. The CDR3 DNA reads TGTGCCAGCAGTTACCGCAGCAATCAGCCCCAGCATTTT.

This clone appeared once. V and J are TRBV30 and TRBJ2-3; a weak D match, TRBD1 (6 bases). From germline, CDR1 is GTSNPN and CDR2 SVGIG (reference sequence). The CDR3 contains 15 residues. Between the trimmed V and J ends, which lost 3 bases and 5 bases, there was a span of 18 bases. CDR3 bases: TGTGCCTGGAGAGGTTTAAGGGGGAGAGGAGATACGCAGTATTTT. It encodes CAWRGLRGRGDTQYF.

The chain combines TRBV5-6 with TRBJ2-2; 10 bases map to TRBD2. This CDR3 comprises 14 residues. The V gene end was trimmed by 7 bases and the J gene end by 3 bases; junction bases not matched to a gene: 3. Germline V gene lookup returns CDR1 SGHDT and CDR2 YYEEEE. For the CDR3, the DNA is TGTGCCAGCCCCGGACTAGCGGACACCGGGGAGCTGTTTTTT. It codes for CASPGLADTGELFF.

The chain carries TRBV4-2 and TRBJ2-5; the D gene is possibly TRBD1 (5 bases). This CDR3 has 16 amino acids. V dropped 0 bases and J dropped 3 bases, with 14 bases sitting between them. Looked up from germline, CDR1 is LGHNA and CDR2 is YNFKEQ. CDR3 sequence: CASSQDGEGAEETQYF. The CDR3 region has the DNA TGTGCCAGCAGCCAAGATGGAGAAGGGGCCGAAGAGACCCAGTACTTC.

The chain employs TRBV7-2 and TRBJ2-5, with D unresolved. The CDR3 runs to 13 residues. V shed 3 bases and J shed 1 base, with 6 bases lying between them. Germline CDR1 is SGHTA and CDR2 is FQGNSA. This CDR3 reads CASSFRGQETQYF. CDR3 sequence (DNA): TGTGCCAGCAGCTTTAGAGGCCAAGAGACCCAGTACTTC.

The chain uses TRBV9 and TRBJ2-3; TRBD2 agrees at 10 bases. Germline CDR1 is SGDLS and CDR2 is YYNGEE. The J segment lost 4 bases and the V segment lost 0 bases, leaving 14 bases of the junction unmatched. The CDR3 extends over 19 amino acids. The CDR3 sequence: CASSVAQREGSVGPDTQYF. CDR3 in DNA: TGTGCCAGCAGCGTAGCTCAGCGGGAGGGCTCCGTAGGTCCAGATACGCAGTATTTT.